This entry lists 28 T cell receptor beta chains sequenced from one sample in a study of cytomegalovirus exposure and HLA in healthy donors. Measured with immunoSEQ multiplex PCR; TCRdb has only the in-frame clones, and not every one. The sample lists about 130,000 clones, roughly 90% occurring once. Input material: PBMCs. Receptor source: a man aged 25 to 40 in good health and CMV-seronegative.

The genes are TRBV6-6 and TRBJ1-2, with 7 nucleotides matching TRBD1. CDR1 is MNHNY, CDR2 SVGAGI, per germline (reference sequence). The CDR3 runs to 14 residues. The V gene end was trimmed by 5 bases and the J gene end by 2 bases; junction bases not matched to a gene: 5. CDR3 in DNA: TGTGCCAGCAGTCAGGACAGGATCAACTATGGCTACACCTTC. Its translation: CASSQDRINYGYTF.

This sequence joins TRBV28 and TRBJ1-5; D gene unclear. CDR3 size: 15 residues. Looked up from germline, CDR1 is MDHEN and CDR2 is SYDVKM. V lost 3 bases to trimming and J lost 3 bases, with 12 bases between them. CDR3 sequence reads: CASSFHASFNQPQHF. The DNA of the CDR3 is TGTGCCAGCAGTTTTCACGCTAGTTTCAATCAGCCCCAGCATTTT. The variable domain in full, with the rest retrieved from reference TRBV28 and TRBJ1-5, is DVKVTQSSRYLVKRTGEKVFLECVQDMDHENMFWYRQDPGLGLRLIYFSYDVKMKEKGDIPEGYSVSREKKERFSLILESASTNQTSMYLCASSFHASFNQPQHFGDGTRLSIL.

CDR3 amino acids: CASSIRSSGIYEQYF. The CDR3, as DNA: TGTGCCAGTAGTATCAGGTCTAGCGGAATCTACGAGCAGTACTTC. The rearrangement joins TRBV19 to TRBJ2-7; TRBD2 matches at 7 bases. Germline values: CDR1 LNHDA, CDR2 SQIVND (reference sequence). The CDR3 sequence is 15 residues long. V dropped 3 bases and J dropped 3; count of bases not matched to a gene: 8.

This rearrangement joins TRBV28 to TRBJ1-4; maybe TRBD1 (5 bases). Germline loops: CDR1 MDHEN, CDR2 SYDVKM. The CDR3 consists of 17 residues. Trimming took off 4 bases at V and 3 bases at J, with 18 bases between the two ends. CDR3 sequence reads: CASSSTLRGGSNEKLFF. The CDR3 region has the DNA TGTGCCAGCAGTTCGACCCTCCGCGGGGGTTCTAATGAAAAACTGTTTTTT.

The chain couples TRBV7-8 to TRBJ1-2, with D possibly matching TRBD1 (6 bases). Trimming cost V 8 bases and J 7 bases, with 20 bases left between them. In germline, CDR1 is SGHVS, CDR2 FQNEAQ. This CDR3 is 14 amino acids long. The CDR3 spells CASGLRGASSGYTF. The CDR3 nucleotides read TGTGCCAGCGGGCTCCGGGGGGCCTCGTCTGGCTACACCTTC.

V and J are TRBV12-5 and TRBJ1-2, with D uncertain. V lost 1 base and J lost 5, with 8 bases in between. CDR3 length: 13 residues. Germline V gene data show CDR1 as LGHNT and CDR2 as FRNRAP. This CDR3 is CASGLDLLYGYTF. The CDR3 nucleotides read TGTGCTAGTGGTTTGGACTTGTTGTATGGCTACACCTTC.

This clone has just one count. The J gene is TRBJ2-3, the V gene TRBV4-1; 11 bases match TRBD2. J was trimmed by 1 base and V by 6 bases; bases with no gene match: 15. The V gene's germline CDR1 is MGHRA and CDR2 YSYEKL. This CDR3 spans 19 amino acids. CDR3 sequence: CASRQGGLAGGRGTDTQYF. CDR3 nucleotide sequence: TGCGCCAGCAGGCAGGGTGGTCTAGCGGGGGGCCGGGGCACAGATACGCAGTATTTT.

This clone was counted a single time. The gene calls are TRBV7-2 and TRBJ2-5; D uncertain. The CDR3 totals 14 residues. Trimming took 1 base from V and 4 from J, leaving 10 bases between them. The germline V gene has CDR1 SGHTA and CDR2 FQGNSA. As DNA, the CDR3 is TGTGCCAGCAGCTTAGGTGCAGGCAGAGAGACCCAGTACTTC. This codes for CASSLGAGRETQYF.

The rearrangement joins TRBV4-1 to TRBJ2-1; weak D call: TRBD2 (6 bases). Trimming shortened V by 0 bases and J by 0 bases, and 9 bases separated the two germline ends. Germline CDR1 reads MGHRA; CDR2 reads YSYEKL. This CDR3 spans 16 amino acids. The CDR3 sequence is CASSQEPGSSYNEQFF. CDR3 nucleotide sequence: TGCGCCAGCAGCCAAGAACCCGGGAGCTCCTACAATGAGCAGTTCTTC.

The genes are TRBV27 and TRBJ1-1; 8 bases agree with TRBD1. The germline V gene has CDR1 MNHEY and CDR2 SMNVEV (reference sequence). This CDR3 comprises 13 residues. The V segment lost 7 bases and the J segment 10 bases; nucleotides outside the gene matches: 11. In DNA, the CDR3 is TGTGCCAGCATTAATACAGGGGGAAAGGTAGCTTTCTTT. Protein sequence: CASINTGGKVAFF.

The genes are TRBV2 and TRBJ1-5; TRBD1 is a possible D gene (6 bases). The V and J ends lost 4 bases and 11 bases respectively, with 18 bases between them. CDR1 and CDR2 (germline): SNHLY, FYNNEI. The CDR3 has 14 amino acids. The CDR3 DNA is TGTGCCAGCAGTGCCGAAAGGGGGGGACTCGCCCAGCATTTT. This sequence encodes CASSAERGGLAQHF.

The CDR3 here is CASSHHRGTNSGANVLTF. CDR3 in DNA: TGTGCCAGCAGCCACCACAGGGGAACCAACTCTGGGGCCAACGTCCTGACTTTC. The chain couples TRBV14 to TRBJ2-6; 7 bases line up with TRBD1. From germline, CDR1 is SGHDN and CDR2 FVKESK. With V trimmed by 3 bases and J by 0 bases, 8 bases remained unmatched. The CDR3 is 18 amino acids.

Of note for this clone: Mismatch with germline at one junction end may stem from a read error. Here the CDR3 reads CASSSRDRGTGELFF. For the CDR3, the DNA is TGTGCTAGCAGCTCCCGGGACAGGGGCACCGGGGAGCTGTTTTTT. V gene TRBV7-7 combines with J gene TRBJ2-2, with TRBD1 matching 10 bases. CDR1 and CDR2 (germline): SSHAT, FNYEAQ (reference sequence). This CDR3 spans 15 amino acids.

This clone is a singleton in its sample. The gene calls are TRBV18 and TRBJ2-7; 11 bases are shared with TRBD1. With V trimmed by 5 bases and J by 1 base, 7 bases remained unmatched. Germline V gene sequence: CDR1 KGHSH, CDR2 LQKENI. The CDR3 runs to 16 residues. CDR3 coding DNA: TGTGCCAGCTCAACTCGGGACAGGGGGATATCCTACGAGCAGTACTTC. Translated: CASSTRDRGISYEQYF. The full variable domain, completed using reference TRBV18 and TRBJ2-7, is NAGVMQNPRHLVRRRGQEARLRCSPMKGHSHVYWYRQLPEEGLKFMVYLQKENIIDESGMPKERFSAEFPKEGPSILRIQQVVRGDSAAYFCASSTRDRGISYEQYFGPGTRLTVT.

This chain joins TRBV15 and TRBJ2-7; possibly TRBD2 for D (6 bases). CDR3 length: 12 amino acids. The V end was cut by 8 bases, the J end by 0 bases, with 8 bases between. CDR1 and CDR2 (germline): LNHNV, YYDKDF (reference sequence). CDR3 DNA sequence: TGTGCCACCGGGGGAGGCTCCTACGAGCAGTACTTC. This gives the protein CATGGGSYEQYF.

This clone was found once. This sequence joins TRBV5-1 and TRBJ1-5, with TRBD1 matching over 7 bases. The CDR3 spans 13 residues. Losses at the gene ends were 4 bases for V and 4 bases for J; bases not matched to a gene: 2. Germline loops: CDR1 SGHRS, CDR2 YFSETQ. In DNA form, the CDR3 reads TGCGCCAGCAGCCCAGGGGGGAATCAGCCCCAGCATTTT. Translation: CASSPGGNQPQHF.

This chain connects TRBV5-6 to TRBJ1-1, with D hard to call. Germline CDR1 is SGHDT and CDR2 is YYEEEE. Trimming stripped 0 bases from V and 1 base from J, with 4 bases between. This CDR3 has 13 amino acids. The CDR3 DNA is TGTGCCAGCAGCTTGGCCTGGAACACTGAAGCTTTCTTT. Protein sequence: CASSLAWNTEAFF.

This clone was picked up one time. The chain combines TRBV28 with TRBJ1-6; TRBD1 matches at 10 bases. Losses at the gene ends were 9 bases for V and 11 bases for J; bases not matched to a gene: 7. The CDR3 sequence is 13 residues long. CDR1 is MDHEN and CDR2 is SYDVKM in the germline V gene. The CDR3 region has the DNA TGTGCCAGTTTTGACAGGGGGCGAGCACCCCTCCACTTT. This sequence encodes CASFDRGRAPLHF.

The CDR3 DNA is TGTGCCAGCAGATCTGGGACAGGAGCCTTGAACACTGAAGCTTTCTTT. Translated, it gives CASRSGTGALNTEAFF. The chain links TRBV11-2 to TRBJ1-1; 8 bases match TRBD1. V trimming: 6 bases; J trimming: 0 bases; junction bases outside the gene matches: 9. CDR1 and CDR2 from the germline V gene are SGHAT and FQNNGV. The CDR3 consists of 16 residues. The whole variable domain, remainder taken from reference TRBV11-2 and TRBJ1-1, is EAGVAQSPRYKIIEKRQSVAFWCNPISGHATLYWYQQILGQGPKLLIQFQNNGVVDDSQLPKDRFSAERLKGVDSTLKIQPAKLEDSAVYLCASRSGTGALNTEAFFGQGTRLTVV.

The V and J genes are TRBV27 and TRBJ1-2, with 8 bases fitting TRBD1. Germline CDR1 MNHEY, CDR2 SMNVEV (reference sequence). The CDR3 spans 14 residues. The junction had 6 bases not matched to a gene; V was cut back by 3 bases and J by 6 bases. In nucleotides, the CDR3 is TGTGCCAGCAGTTTGGACAGGGCCTCACATGGCTACACCTTC. Protein: CASSLDRASHGYTF.

V is TRBV27 and J is TRBJ1-1; D remains ambiguous. Germline loops: CDR1 MNHEY, CDR2 SMNVEV (reference sequence). This CDR3 contains 13 residues. The germline V and J ends were trimmed by 5 bases and 4 bases, with 11 bases remaining between them. CDR3 bases: TGTGCCAGCAGTGCCCTGGAGCTCACTGAAGCTTTCTTT. Protein product: CASSALELTEAFF.

The V call is TRBV19, the J call TRBJ1-5; D remains ambiguous. The CDR3 has 14 residues. The germline V and J ends were trimmed by 2 bases and 0 bases, with 5 bases remaining between them. Germline V gene sequence: CDR1 LNHDA, CDR2 SQIVND (reference sequence). CDR3 sequence (DNA): TGTGCCAGTAGTATAACAGCTAGCAATCAGCCCCAGCATTTT. Protein sequence: CASSITASNQPQHF.

The chain joins TRBV9 to TRBJ2-1; 7 bases are a match to TRBD1. From germline, CDR1 is SGDLS and CDR2 YYNGEE. The length of the CDR3 is 16 residues. V was pared by 0 bases and J by 2 bases, with 5 bases of the junction left unmatched. CDR3: CASSVENRGAYNEQFF. The CDR3 nucleotides are TGTGCCAGCAGCGTAGAGAACAGGGGTGCCTACAATGAGCAGTTCTTC. Filled out from reference TRBV9 and TRBJ2-1, the complete variable domain reads DSGVTQTPKHLITATGQRVTLRCSPRSGDLSVYWYQQSLDQGLQFLIQYYNGEERAKGNILERFSAQQFPDLHSELNLSSLELGDSALYFCASSVENRGAYNEQFFGPGTRLTVL.

The chain recombines TRBV7-9 with TRBJ1-2, with D unresolved. The CDR3 is 16 residues long. Germline V gives CDR1 SEHNR, CDR2 FQNEAQ (reference sequence). Trimming left V 5 bases short and J 2 bases short, with 18 bases between. DNA for the CDR3: TGTGCCAGCAGCCACTGGACTAGACTTCTAAACTATGGCTACACCTTC. This sequence encodes CASSHWTRLLNYGYTF.

The rearrangement links TRBV15 to TRBJ2-7, with D perhaps matching TRBD2 (6 bases). CDR1 and CDR2 from the germline V gene are LNHNV and YYDKDF (reference sequence). The CDR3 totals 15 residues. V was shortened by 5 bases and J by 2 bases, with 16 bases between the two germline ends. CDR3 nucleotide sequence: TGTGCCACCAGCGGAGTGGAGGGGCCGGCCTACGAGCAGTACTTC. Encoded protein: CATSGVEGPAYEQYF. Variable domain in full (rest from reference TRBV15 and TRBJ2-7): DAMVIQNPRYQVTQFGKPVTLSCSQTLNHNVMYWYQQKSSQAPKLLFHYYDKDFNNEADTPDNFQSRRPNTSFCFLDIRSPGLGDTAMYLCATSGVEGPAYEQYFGPGTRLTVT.

The chain is built from TRBV10-3 and TRBJ2-2; 10 bases match TRBD1. Per germline, CDR1 ENHRY and CDR2 SYGVKD. Trimming at V came to 8 bases and at J to 4 bases, leaving 10 bases not matched to a gene. This CDR3 region has 16 residues. CDR3 bases: TGTGCCATCCTCCGGGGGGGACAGGGGTTCACCGGGGAGCTGTTTTTT. As protein: CAILRGGQGFTGELFF.

This chain links TRBV5-1 with TRBJ1-5, with D uncertain. Germline assignment: CDR1 SGHRS and CDR2 YFSETQ. With 0 bases removed from V and 6 bases from J, the gap between germline ends came to 13 bases. This CDR3 is built from 15 residues. The CDR3 DNA reads as TGCGCCAGCAGCTTGGAGGAGGCCAGCGGTCAGCCCCAGCATTTT. This encodes CASSLEEASGQPQHF.

The V gene is TRBV5-1, the J gene TRBJ1-1; the match to TRBD1 covers 7 bases. The germline CDR1 and CDR2 sequences are SGHRS and YFSETQ. With 3 bases clipped from V and 4 bases from J, the junction kept 3 bases outside the gene matches. The CDR3 runs 13 residues. The CDR3 coding sequence is TGCGCCAGCAGCTCGACAGGGACCACTGAAGCTTTCTTT. Translated: CASSSTGTTEAFF.